Below are 28 T cell receptor beta chains sequenced from a single sample in a study of T cell repertoires in cytomegalovirus infection (dated by TCRdb to between 2017 and 2020). No cognate antigen is known for these TCRs. The label giving this sample's treatment or condition can be read as: in vitro stimulation with specific CMV peptide epitopes to enrich CMV-specific T cells. The listed sequencing device is Illumina HiSeq 1500. In-frame beta chains were kept once TCRdb had trimmed the public reads at Q25 with fastp and called clones with MiXCR. Rows with a matching CDR3 protein are joined into one entry that keeps the most common DNA and genes. The sample profile shows tens of thousands of distinct CDR3 sequences; around 23% of them were found once. The ten largest account for 80% to 90% of the sample. Sequencing used CD8+ T cells from cultured PBMCs, obtained from culture after CMV antigen stimulation. These receptors all come from a human donor in good health (CMV status not recorded). Some clones in this sample may be carry-over from other donors' samples.

This clonotype was found a few times. The chain recombines TRBV7-2 with TRBJ2-3; TRBD2 might be the D (5 bases). This CDR3 region has 17 residues. Germline lookup yields CDR1 SGHTA and CDR2 FQGNSA. The V gene lost 7 bases and the J gene lost 0 bases, with 20 bases spanning the gap. Written as DNA, the CDR3 is TGTGCCAGCACCCTAAGGCCGGTAGCGACTAGCACAGATACGCAGTATTTT. This encodes CASTLRPVATSTDTQYF. Full variable domain (remainder filled in from reference TRBV7-2 and TRBJ2-3): GAGVSQSPSNKVTEKGKDVELRCDPISGHTALYWYRQSLGQGLEFLIYFQGNSAPDKSGLPSDRFSAERTGGSVSTLTIQRTQQEDSAVYLCASTLRPVATSTDTQYFGPGTRLTVL.

The V gene is TRBV9, the J gene TRBJ1-5, with D possibly matching TRBD1 (5 bases). Per germline, CDR1 SGDLS and CDR2 YYNGEE. The CDR3 is 15 residues long. Trimming stripped 0 bases from V and 4 bases from J, with 11 bases between. The CDR3 protein is CASSVGGDRNQPQHF. CDR3 coding DNA: TGTGCCAGCAGCGTAGGAGGGGATAGGAATCAGCCCCAGCATTTT.

This clonotype was seen a handful of times. The V call is TRBV20-1, the J call TRBJ2-1, with TRBD2 as a possible D gene (6 bases). V shed 3 bases and J shed 4 bases, with 19 bases lying between them. Germline V gene sequence: CDR1 DFQATT, CDR2 SNEGSKA (reference sequence). The CDR3 spans 16 residues. The CDR3 DNA is TGCAGTGCTAGGGTAGCGGAGGAGTTTTTTTACAATGAGCAGTTCTTC. Translation gives CSARVAEEFFYNEQFF.

In this sample, this clonotype turned up a few times. The V gene is TRBV11-2, the J gene TRBJ2-2, with TRBD1 as a possible D gene (6 bases). This CDR3 has 16 residues. The V end lost 4 bases, the J end lost 4 bases, and 16 bases lay between the germline ends. Germline V lookup: CDR1 SGHAT, CDR2 FQNNGV. The CDR3 DNA follows: TGTGCCAGCAGCTGGGGGCGGATTACTTTCACCGGGGAGCTGTTTTTT. Translated: CASSWGRITFTGELFF.

The CDR3 loop is CASSVGPSAGGYNEQFF. CDR3 nucleotides: TGTGCCAGCAGCGTGGGGCCCTCGGCAGGTGGCTACAATGAGCAGTTCTTC. The chain joins TRBV9 to TRBJ2-1; tentatively, D is TRBD1 (5 bases). Germline CDR1 reads SGDLS; CDR2 reads YYNGEE. The CDR3 is made up of 17 amino acids. Trimming took off 2 bases at V and 3 bases at J, with 18 bases between the two ends.

The chain carries TRBV7-6 and TRBJ2-1, with TRBD2 matching 7 bases. This CDR3 region has 20 residues. V trimming: 3 bases; J trimming: 0 bases; junction bases outside the gene matches: 17. Germline V gene sequence: CDR1 SGHVS, CDR2 FNYEAQ. This CDR3 is CASSFSAGSYELSSYNEQFF. The CDR3 coding sequence is TGTGCCAGCAGCTTTTCAGCGGGGTCTTACGAGCTAAGCTCCTACAATGAGCAGTTCTTC.

The chain has TRBV7-3 and TRBJ2-1, with D perhaps matching TRBD1 or TRBD2 (5 bases each). The germline V gene encodes CDR1 SGHTA and CDR2 FQGTGA. The CDR3 is 15 residues long. V lost 5 bases to trimming and J lost 5 bases, with 16 bases between them. CDR3 nucleotides: TGTGCCAGCAGCCCGAGGGGAGCGGCGAACAATGAGCAGTTCTTC. Its translation is CASSPRGAANNEQFF.

This clonotype was detected ten times or more. This rearrangement joins TRBV7-2 to TRBJ2-7; D remains unclear. Per the germline V gene, CDR1 is SGHTA and CDR2 is FQGNSA. V lost 1 base, J lost 0 bases, and 7 bases lay in between. This CDR3 is built from 14 residues. CDR3 nucleotides: TGTGCCAGCAGCTTAGGAGATAGCTCCTACGAGCAGTACTTC. It is translated as CASSLGDSSYEQYF.

This clonotype was found a few times. The V call is TRBV7-9, the J call TRBJ1-6; D not certain. Trimming took 5 bases from V and 10 from J, leaving 21 bases between them. CDR1 is SEHNR, CDR2 FQNEAQ, per germline (reference sequence). This CDR3 comprises 16 residues. The DNA of the CDR3 is TGTGCCAGCAGCGACTCCGGGGTCTCCTCTGGGTCACCCCTCCACTTT. Its protein is CASSDSGVSSGSPLHF.

The chain employs TRBV27 and TRBJ1-5, with a possible D match to TRBD1 (5 bases). Germline V lookup: CDR1 MNHEY, CDR2 SMNVEV (reference sequence). This CDR3 contains 13 residues. This CDR3 reads CATGTWPHQPQHF. Here the CDR3 DNA reads TGTGCGACGGGGACCTGGCCCCATCAGCCCCAGCATTTT.

This clonotype was seen more than once but under ten times. The rearrangement uses TRBV2 and TRBJ2-7; D possibly corresponds to TRBD2 (7 bases). The length of the CDR3 is 14 residues. Germline assignment: CDR1 SNHLY and CDR2 FYNNEI. The ends were cut back, 0 bases at V and 7 bases at J, with 13 bases in the middle. This CDR3 reads CASSEAGGRSEQYF. DNA of the CDR3: TGTGCCAGCAGTGAAGCGGGGGGGCGCTCAGAGCAGTACTTC.

There are a few counts of this clonotype. V usage is TRBV27 and J usage is TRBJ2-1, with D perhaps assigned TRBD1 or TRBD2 (6 bases each). The V end lost 2 bases, the J end lost 6 bases, and 14 bases lay between the germline ends. CDR1 and CDR2 (germline): MNHEY, SMNVEV (reference sequence). The CDR3 length is 15 residues. CDR3 in amino acids: CASSLTQGLGNEQFF. The CDR3 bases are TGTGCCAGCAGTTTAACACAGGGACTGGGCAATGAGCAGTTCTTC.

This clonotype appeared once. The chain has TRBV6-2 or TRBV6-3 and TRBJ2-7; TRBD2 aligns across 10 bases. From germline, CDR1 is MNHEY and CDR2 SVGEGT. V shed 11 bases, J shed 0 bases, and the junction held 4 bases outside the gene matches. This CDR3 has 13 residues. CDR3 region: CAPRTSGSYEQYF. DNA for the CDR3: TGTGCCCCGAGGACTAGCGGCTCCTACGAGCAGTACTTC.

The chain has TRBV2 and TRBJ2-7, with 7 bases lining up with TRBD2. J gave up 5 bases and V 11 bases, and 15 bases lay outside the gene matches. Germline V lookup: CDR1 SNHLY, CDR2 FYNNEI. The CDR3 runs to 14 residues. CDR3 sequence (DNA): TGTGCCGGCCGGAGGGGAGGGCCGACGAACGAGCAGTACTTC. It is translated as CAGRRGGPTNEQYF.

This clonotype appeared a few times. The CDR3, as DNA: TGTGCCAGCAGCCCGGCTAGGGCAACTAATGAAAAACTGTTTTTT. It yields the protein CASSPARATNEKLFF. V is TRBV7-8 and J is TRBJ1-4, with no clear D. V dropped 5 bases and J dropped 0 bases, with 10 bases sitting between them. This CDR3 is built from 15 residues. Germline-derived CDR1 and CDR2 are SGHVS and FQNEAQ.

This clonotype turned up a few times. V gene TRBV7-6 combines with J gene TRBJ2-1, with TRBD2 matching 10 bases. Germline V CDR1 and CDR2: SGHVS, FNYEAQ. The V gene end was trimmed by 2 bases and the J gene end by 3 bases; junction bases not matched to a gene: 4. This CDR3 is 16 amino acids long. CDR3 DNA: TGTGCCAGCAGCTTACTTGGGACTAGCGTCTACAATGAGCAGTTCTTC. Translating gives CASSLLGTSVYNEQFF.

The chain joins TRBV9 to TRBJ2-3; 7 nucleotides agree with TRBD2. The CDR3 length is 16 residues. Trimming took 0 bases from V and 2 from J; bases not matched to a gene: 6. Germline values: CDR1 SGDLS, CDR2 YYNGEE. Written as DNA, the CDR3 is TGTGCCAGCAGCGTAGTAGGCGGGAGCTACACAGATACGCAGTATTTT. Protein: CASSVVGGSYTDTQYF.

The V gene is TRBV27, the J gene TRBJ2-1, with D possibly TRBD2 on 5 matching bases. The CDR3 is made up of 14 amino acids. V was clipped by 4 bases and J by 0 bases, with 7 bases between them. Germline V gene lookup returns CDR1 MNHEY and CDR2 SMNVEV (reference sequence). The CDR3 spells CASSSRDSYNEQFF. The CDR3 nucleotides read TGTGCCAGCAGTTCTCGGGACTCCTACAATGAGCAGTTCTTC.

The sample holds a few counts of this clonotype. The genes are TRBV7-9 and TRBJ1-2; possibly TRBD1 for D (5 bases). Germline V gene sequence: CDR1 SEHNR, CDR2 FQNEAQ (reference sequence). V was pared by 4 bases and J by 1 base, with 16 bases between. The CDR3 extends over 16 amino acids. CDR3: CASSSPGDGDNYGYTF. CDR3 DNA: TGTGCCAGCAGCTCACCCGGGGACGGTGATAACTATGGCTACACCTTC.

This clonotype was seen a few times. This rearrangement joins TRBV29-1 to TRBJ2-1; tentative D call: TRBD2 (5 bases). The CDR3 extends over 15 amino acids. V was trimmed by 2 bases and J by 6 bases, leaving 17 bases between them. Germline CDR1 SQVTM, CDR2 ANQGSEA. The CDR3 protein is CSVEYRSGPLNEQFF. CDR3 nucleotide sequence: TGCAGCGTTGAATATAGGAGCGGCCCCCTCAATGAGCAGTTCTTC.

This clonotype was counted a few times. The chain employs TRBV28 and TRBJ1-2; 11 nucleotides align to TRBD1. Germline lookup yields CDR1 MDHEN and CDR2 SYDVKM. J gave up 3 bases and V 2 bases, and 8 bases lay outside the gene matches. The CDR3 length is 17 residues. The CDR3 protein is CASSLTGQGGYDYGYTF. CDR3 sequence (DNA): TGTGCCAGCAGTTTAACGGGACAGGGGGGTTATGACTATGGCTACACCTTC.

The chain joins TRBV11-1 to TRBJ2-1, with D perhaps being TRBD1 or TRBD2 (5 bases each). Germline lookup yields CDR1 SGHAT and CDR2 FQDESV (reference sequence). The V end lost 6 bases, the J end lost 8 bases, and 11 bases lay between the germline ends. The CDR3 is made up of 12 amino acids. The CDR3 protein is CASSRGEYEQFF. The CDR3 DNA follows: TGTGCCAGCAGTCGAGGGGAGTATGAGCAGTTCTTC.

Concerning this clonotype: The final CDR3 position lacks the conserved phenylalanine or tryptophan, pointing to a likely read error. The chain couples TRBV9 to TRBJ2-1, with TRBD2 as a possible D gene (7 bases). Germline CDR1 reads SGDLS; CDR2 reads YYNGEE. Trimming pared 0 bases from V and 10 bases from J, leaving 14 bases between. The CDR3 is made up of 14 amino acids. In nucleotides, the CDR3 is TGTGCCAGCAGCGTAGGCGGGGGCGCGGGGGAGCAGTTCTTA. Amino acid sequence: CASSVGGGAGEQFL.

This chain links TRBV7-2 with TRBJ1-5; the D gene is possibly TRBD1 (6 bases). Germline CDR1 is SGHTA and CDR2 is FQGNSA. V was trimmed by 3 bases and J by 2 bases, leaving 14 bases between them. The CDR3 sequence is 16 residues long. CDR3 residues: CASSLDVRTGNQPQHF. The CDR3 coding sequence is TGTGCCAGCAGCTTGGACGTGAGGACAGGCAATCAGCCCCAGCATTTT.

V gene TRBV7-6 combines with J gene TRBJ1-1; a weak D match, TRBD1 (5 bases). The CDR3 loop spans 15 amino acids. The V gene lost 0 bases and the J gene lost 0 bases, with 8 bases spanning the gap. Germline assignment: CDR1 SGHVS and CDR2 FNYEAQ. This CDR3 is CASSLAQGMNTEAFF. For the CDR3, the DNA is TGTGCCAGCAGCTTAGCGCAGGGTATGAACACTGAAGCTTTCTTT.

The chain is built from TRBV6-2 or TRBV6-3 and TRBJ2-4; D possibly matches TRBD1 or TRBD2 (5 bases each). Germline lookup yields CDR1 MNHEY and CDR2 SVGEGT. The length of the CDR3 is 14 residues. V lost 7 bases and J lost 0, with 10 bases in between. As DNA, the CDR3 is TGTGCCAGCAATCCCGGGACAGCCAAAAACATTCAGTACTTC. It is translated as CASNPGTAKNIQYF.

The chain uses TRBV16 and TRBJ2-7, with 7 bases fitting TRBD1. Germline-derived CDR1 and CDR2 are KGHSY and FQNENV. The trim removed 4 bases at V and 5 bases at J, leaving 11 bases unmatched. The CDR3 covers 15 residues. The CDR3 sequence is CASSRSSTGSHEQYF. CDR3 nucleotides: TGTGCCAGCAGCCGATCCTCGACAGGGAGCCACGAGCAGTACTTC.

J is TRBJ2-6 and V is TRBV6-5, with D hard to call. The CDR3 is 18 residues long. Germline CDR1 and CDR2: MNHEY and SVGAGI. Trimming cost V 4 bases and J 0 bases, with 16 bases left between them. In DNA, the CDR3 is TGTGCCAGCAGTTTAAACCCAGGTCTCCCCTCTGGGGCCAACGTCCTGACTTTC. Translating it yields CASSLNPGLPSGANVLTF.